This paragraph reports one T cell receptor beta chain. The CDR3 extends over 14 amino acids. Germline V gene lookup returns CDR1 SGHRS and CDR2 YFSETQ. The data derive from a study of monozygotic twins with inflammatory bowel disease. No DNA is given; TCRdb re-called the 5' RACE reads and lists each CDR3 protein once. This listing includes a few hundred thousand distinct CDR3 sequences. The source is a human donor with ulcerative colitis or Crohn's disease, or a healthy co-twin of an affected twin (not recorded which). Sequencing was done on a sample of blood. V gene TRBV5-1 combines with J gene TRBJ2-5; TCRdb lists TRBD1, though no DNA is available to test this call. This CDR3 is CASSSTGAQETQYF.